A selection of T cell receptor beta chains follows, all from one sample in a study of T cell responses to AZD1222 COVID-19 vaccine. Some clones are missing from TCRdb's copy, which holds only in-frame ones; the method was immunoSEQ multiplex PCR. The sample records tens of thousands of clones, 80% to 95% being singletons. The specimen was peripheral blood, collected on day 0 of MenACWY control vaccination. The receptors were gathered from an adult in good health. The CDR3 runs from the conserved cysteine through the conserved F or W. Fields, in order: J gene, clone size, V gene, D gene, CDR3 DNA, CDR3 protein. The D gene is left open where the match is weak. Size is stated for part of the rows, as once, few or many counts, or as a class when the clone is expanded.

J: TRBJ2-1
size: -
V: TRBV30
D: -
DNA: TGTGCCTGGAGCCTTCGATCCGGAGTCTTTCTGTTCTTC
CDR3: CAWSLRSGVFLFF

J: TRBJ2-3
size: -
V: TRBV7-2
D: TRBD2
DNA: TGTGCCAGCAGCTACCCCTTAGCGGGATTGATGACAGATACGCAGTATTTT
CDR3: CASSYPLAGLMTDTQYF

J: TRBJ1-2
size: -
V: TRBV7-9
D: -
DNA: TGTGCCAGCAGCTTTGTCCCGGACGGAGGCTACACCTTC
CDR3: CASSFVPDGGYTF

J: TRBJ2-2
size: -
V: TRBV24-1
D: -
DNA: TGTGCCAAAAAGGGCGGGGAGCTGTTTTTT
CDR3: CAKKGGELFF

J: TRBJ1-2
size: -
V: TRBV11-3
D: TRBD1
DNA: TGTGCCAGCAGGCAACAGGGGTTTGGCTACACCTTC
CDR3: CASRQQGFGYTF

J: TRBJ2-1
size: -
V: TRBV19
D: TRBD2
DNA: TGTGCCAGTAGCAGGGGACTAGCGGGAGGGGGCAATGAGCAGTTCTTC
CDR3: CASSRGLAGGGNEQFF

J: TRBJ1-6
size: -
V: TRBV9
D: TRBD1
DNA: TGTGCCAGCAGCGAGGGACAGTATTCACCCCTCCACTTT
CDR3: CASSEGQYSPLHF

J: TRBJ1-5
size: -
V: TRBV7-9
D: TRBD1
DNA: TGTGCCAGCAGCCACGGGACAGGGGATCAGCCCCAGCATTTT
CDR3: CASSHGTGDQPQHF

J: TRBJ1-1
size: -
V: TRBV5-1
D: TRBD1
DNA: TGCGCCAGCAGCTGGGGGGACAGGGCGGGCACTGAAGCTTTCTTT
CDR3: CASSWGDRAGTEAFF

J: TRBJ1-4
size: -
V: TRBV5-1
D: TRBD1
DNA: TGCGCCAGCAGCTTGTATGGGACAGCTAATGAAAAACTGTTTTTT
CDR3: CASSLYGTANEKLFF

J: TRBJ2-3
size: -
V: TRBV19
D: TRBD1
DNA: TGTGCCAGTAGGGAGACAGGGGGAGTAGATACGCAGTATTTT
CDR3: CASRETGGVDTQYF

J: TRBJ1-1
size: -
V: TRBV27
D: -
DNA: TGTGCCAGCAGTTTGAACCCCAAGGGGACTGAAGCTTTCTTT
CDR3: CASSLNPKGTEAFF

J: TRBJ2-5
size: -
V: TRBV9
D: TRBD2
DNA: TGTGCCAGCAGCGTAATGGTAGCGGGAGGCCAAGAGACCCAGTACTTC
CDR3: CASSVMVAGGQETQYF

J: TRBJ1-4
size: -
V: TRBV5-1
D: TRBD1
DNA: TGCGCCAGCAGTAAGACCGGGACAGGGGAATTGGAAAAACTGTTTTTT
CDR3: CASSKTGTGELEKLFF

J: TRBJ2-1
size: -
V: TRBV29-1
D: TRBD2
DNA: TGCAGCGTTGTAGGACTAGCGGGGACCTACAATGAGCAGTTCTTC
CDR3: CSVVGLAGTYNEQFF

J: TRBJ2-7
size: few
V: TRBV29-1
D: -
DNA: TGCAGCGTTGAAAGCAGGGGTGGGGAGCAGTACTTC
CDR3: CSVESRGGEQYF

J: TRBJ2-7
size: -
V: TRBV2
D: -
DNA: TGTGCCAGCAGTGAGCCCCGGGACCCTGGGGGGGAGCAGTACTTC
CDR3: CASSEPRDPGGEQYF

J: TRBJ2-7
size: -
V: TRBV19
D: -
DNA: TGTGCCAGTAGTATGGTGGGGGAGACCGAGCAGTACTTC
CDR3: CASSMVGETEQYF

J: TRBJ2-3
size: -
V: TRBV7-8
D: TRBD2
DNA: TGTGCCAGCAGCTACCTACTAGCGGGAGCTAGAGATACGCAGTATTTT
CDR3: CASSYLLAGARDTQYF

J: TRBJ1-3
size: few
V: TRBV3-1/TRBV3-2
D: -
DNA: TGTGCCAGCAGCCGGGGCTTGGGGGACTCTGGAAACACCATATATTTT
CDR3: CASSRGLGDSGNTIYF

J: TRBJ2-7
size: -
V: TRBV14
D: TRBD2
DNA: TGTGCCAGCAGCCAAGACCCTCCTGGGCGGGGGAGGAAGTACTTC
CDR3: CASSQDPPGRGRKYF

J: TRBJ2-1
size: -
V: TRBV7-6
D: TRBD2
DNA: TGTGCCAGCAGCCATGGGGGGGGTGAGCAGTTCTTC
CDR3: CASSHGGGEQFF

J: TRBJ2-3
size: -
V: TRBV11-2
D: -
DNA: TGTGCCAGCAGCCCACAAAGCACAGATACGCAGTATTTT
CDR3: CASSPQSTDTQYF

J: TRBJ2-3
size: -
V: TRBV11-2
D: TRBD2
DNA: TGTGCCAGCAGCTTAGAGGGAGGGACTACAGATACGCAGTATTTT
CDR3: CASSLEGGTTDTQYF

J: TRBJ2-3
size: -
V: TRBV5-4
D: TRBD1
DNA: TGTGCCAGCAGCTCCGGGACAGGGGGGGCAGATACGCAGTATTTT
CDR3: CASSSGTGGADTQYF

J: TRBJ1-1
size: -
V: TRBV13
D: -
DNA: TGTGCCAGCAGCCTTCCGGCAGGCCCAGCTTTCTTT
CDR3: CASSLPAGPAFF

J: TRBJ2-4
size: -
V: TRBV4-3
D: -
DNA: TGCGCCAGCAGCCAAGGGCAGGGTGGCAAAAACATTCAGTACTTC
CDR3: CASSQGQGGKNIQYF

J: TRBJ2-7
size: -
V: TRBV6-5
D: TRBD1
DNA: TGTGCCAGCAATCCCACCGGGACAGACTCCTACGAGCAGTACTTC
CDR3: CASNPTGTDSYEQYF

J: TRBJ2-7
size: -
V: TRBV19
D: -
DNA: TGTGCCAGTAGTAAACAGGGTACTGGGGACGAGCAGTACTTC
CDR3: CASSKQGTGDEQYF

J: TRBJ1-2
size: once
V: TRBV19
D: -
DNA: TGTGCCAGTAGTATATTAGGCGACCGTGGCTACACCTTC
CDR3: CASSILGDRGYTF

J: TRBJ1-3
size: -
V: TRBV7-2
D: TRBD1
DNA: TGTGCCAGCAGCCCGACAGGGACCTCTGGAAACACCATATATTTT
CDR3: CASSPTGTSGNTIYF

J: TRBJ1-2
size: -
V: TRBV28
D: -
DNA: TGTGCCAGCAGTACCGGGGCCTATGGCTACACCTTC
CDR3: CASSTGAYGYTF

J: TRBJ2-2
size: -
V: TRBV11-2
D: TRBD1
DNA: TGTGCCAGCAGCCCCGGACAGGCGAACACCGGGGAGCTGTTTTTT
CDR3: CASSPGQANTGELFF

J: TRBJ2-7
size: -
V: TRBV29-1
D: TRBD1
DNA: TGCAGCGTCTCCGGGACAGCTTACGAGCAGTACTTC
CDR3: CSVSGTAYEQYF

J: TRBJ2-2
size: -
V: TRBV5-1
D: -
DNA: TGCGCCAGCAGCTTGGACGTAAACACCGGGGAGCTGTTTTTT
CDR3: CASSLDVNTGELFF

J: TRBJ2-2
size: -
V: TRBV19
D: TRBD1
DNA: TGTGCCAGTAGATACGGGACAGGGCAGGACACCGGGGAGCTGTTTTTT
CDR3: CASRYGTGQDTGELFF

J: TRBJ1-4
size: -
V: TRBV28
D: -
DNA: TGTGCCAGCAGTTTATGGTCCATGGGCGTTGAAAAACTGTTTTTT
CDR3: CASSLWSMGVEKLFF

J: TRBJ2-1
size: -
V: TRBV19
D: TRBD1
DNA: TGTGCCAGTAGCCAAAGGGACAGGGGTTCCTCCTACAATGAGCAGTTCTTC
CDR3: CASSQRDRGSSYNEQFF

J: TRBJ1-3
size: -
V: TRBV6-6
D: -
DNA: TGTGCCAGCAGTCCACCCCAACCCCTAAACTCTGGAAACACCATATATTTT
CDR3: CASSPPQPLNSGNTIYF

J: TRBJ1-1
size: -
V: TRBV19
D: -
DNA: TGTGCCAGTACCGTGGACACGAACACTGAAGCTTTCTTT
CDR3: CASTVDTNTEAFF

J: TRBJ2-3
size: -
V: TRBV10-1
D: TRBD1
DNA: TGCGCCAGCAGCAAAGGCCAGGGGGCTAAGGCAGATACGCAGTATTTT
CDR3: CASSKGQGAKADTQYF

J: TRBJ2-7
size: -
V: TRBV28
D: TRBD2
DNA: TGTGCCAGCAGCCAGACTAGCGGAAGCTCCTACGAGCAGTACTTC
CDR3: CASSQTSGSSYEQYF

J: TRBJ2-2
size: -
V: TRBV7-3
D: -
DNA: TGTGCCAGCGGCAGGGGCACCGGGGAGCTGTTTTTT
CDR3: CASGRGTGELFF

J: TRBJ2-2
size: -
V: TRBV27
D: -
DNA: TGTGCCAGCAGTTTCGGGAACACCGGGGAGCTGTTTTTT
CDR3: CASSFGNTGELFF

J: TRBJ2-1
size: -
V: TRBV7-2
D: -
DNA: TGTGCCAGCAGGTGGGACTGGGACAATGAGCAGTTCTTC
CDR3: CASRWDWDNEQFF

J: TRBJ1-4
size: -
V: TRBV7-8
D: -
DNA: TGTGCCAGCAGCCCGGAACCGGGGGGGGTTGAAAAACTGTTTTTT
CDR3: CASSPEPGGVEKLFF

J: TRBJ1-2
size: -
V: TRBV19
D: -
DNA: TGTGCCAGTAGTATTGAGGGAAACTATGGCTACACCTTC
CDR3: CASSIEGNYGYTF

J: TRBJ2-1
size: -
V: TRBV4-2
D: TRBD2
DNA: TGTGCCAGCAGCCAAGATCCGACTAGCGGGAGCTCCTACAATGAGCAGTTCTTC
CDR3: CASSQDPTSGSSYNEQFF

J: TRBJ2-3
size: -
V: TRBV7-2
D: TRBD2
DNA: TGTGCCAGCAGCTTAGATGCTAGCGGGAGAGCAGATACGCAGTATTTT
CDR3: CASSLDASGRADTQYF

J: TRBJ2-7
size: -
V: TRBV29-1
D: -
DNA: TGCAGCGTCGCGGCGCCGGAGGGGCCGGAGGAGCAGTACTTC
CDR3: CSVAAPEGPEEQYF

J: TRBJ2-2
size: once
V: TRBV18
D: TRBD1
DNA: TGTGCCAGCTCGCCGGGACAGGGGTTCGGGGAGCTGTTTTTT
CDR3: CASSPGQGFGELFF